This entry lists 18 T cell receptor beta chains sequenced from one sample in a study of identical twins. From the 5' RACE reads, TCRdb called clonotypes with MiXCR, one entry per CDR3 protein. The sample holds 450,000 to 600,000 distinct CDR3 sequences, approximately 20% seen once. The same sample was also studied in work on yellow fever vaccine responses in identical twins.

Sequences were obtained from CD4+ T cells sorted from blood. Receptors were obtained from a woman aged 18-30 years in good health.

The V and J genes are TRBV9 and TRBJ1-1; D remains unclear. V lost 3 bases, J lost 4 bases, and 7 bases lay in between. Germline V lookup: CDR1 SGDLS, CDR2 YYNGEE. The CDR3 consists of 12 residues. CDR3 sequence: CASSAIGTEAFF. CDR3 coding DNA: TGTGCCAGCAGCGCAATCGGCACTGAAGCTTTCTTT.

V and J are TRBV6-1 and TRBJ2-3; no clear D. Per germline, CDR1 MNHNS and CDR2 SASEGT. Trimming took 6 bases from V and 2 from J, leaving 9 bases between them. The CDR3 spans 13 residues. The CDR3 DNA is TGTGCCAGCAGCGGAACACACACAGATACGCAGTATTTT. Amino acids: CASSGTHTDTQYF.

The V and J genes are TRBV5-1 and TRBJ2-3, with D perhaps given as TRBD1 or TRBD2 (5 bases each). CDR1 and CDR2 (germline): SGHRS, YFSETQ. Trimming took 4 bases from V and 0 from J, leaving 18 bases between them. The CDR3 loop spans 17 amino acids. This chain's CDR3 is CASSRPGPSPSTDTQYF. CDR3 nucleotide sequence: TGCGCCAGCAGCCGGCCGGGACCGTCCCCGAGCACAGATACGCAGTATTTT. Combining the CDR3 with reference TRBV5-1 and TRBJ2-3 gives the whole variable domain KAGVTQTPRYLIKTRGQQVTLSCSPISGHRSVSWYQQTPGQGLQFLFEYFSETQRNKGNFPGRFSGRQFSNSRSEMNVSTLELGDSALYLCASSRPGPSPSTDTQYFGPGTRLTVL.

V gene TRBV12-3 or TRBV12-4 combines with J gene TRBJ1-5, with D unclear. The CDR3 loop spans 12 amino acids. V gave up 2 bases and J gave up 8 bases, with 7 bases separating them. The CDR3 DNA is TGTGCCAGCAGTTTAAGGGAGAAGCCCCAGCATTTT. The encoded protein is CASSLREKPQHF.

Only a few counts were recorded for this clonotype. The chain joins TRBV5-1 to TRBJ2-6; D gene uncertain. Per the germline V gene, CDR1 is SGHRS and CDR2 is YFSETQ. Trimming cost V 0 bases and J 1 base, with 8 bases left between them. There are 16 residues in the CDR3. Here the CDR3 reads CASSLVIGSGANVLTF. In nucleotides, the CDR3 is TGCGCCAGCAGCTTGGTTATTGGGTCTGGGGCCAACGTCCTGACTTTC.

This rearrangement joins TRBV27 to TRBJ2-3; 13 nucleotides line up with TRBD2. This CDR3 is built from 16 residues. The germline CDR1 and CDR2 sequences are MNHEY and SMNVEV (reference sequence). V was clipped by 4 bases and J by 6 bases; unmatched bases: 7. The CDR3 nucleotides read TGTGCCAGCAGTTCAACCCGGGGACTAGCGGGGGATACGCAGTATTTT. Its translation: CASSSTRGLAGDTQYF.

This rearrangement joins TRBV24-1 to TRBJ2-1, with 12 bases fitting TRBD1. Germline loops: CDR1 KGHDR, CDR2 SFDVKD. The CDR3 covers 15 residues. V gave up 1 base and J gave up 10 bases; unmatched junction bases: 4. The CDR3 DNA follows: TGTGCCACCAGTGATTTAGGGACAGGGGGCACGGAGCAGTTCTTC. It encodes CATSDLGTGGTEQFF.

The sample holds a few counts of this clonotype. This chain uses TRBV4-2 with TRBJ2-1, with unresolved D. CDR3 length: 12 residues. From germline, CDR1 is LGHNA and CDR2 YNFKEQ. V gave up 1 base and J gave up 8 bases, with 6 bases separating them. In nucleotides, the CDR3 is TGTGCCAGCAGCCAAGTGTCGGATGAGCAGTTCTTC. This codes for CASSQVSDEQFF.

CDR3 amino acids: CASQQGLMNTEAFF. CDR3 coding DNA: TGTGCCAGTCAACAGGGGCTCATGAACACTGAAGCTTTCTTT. This rearrangement joins TRBV27 to TRBJ1-1, with 7 positions matching TRBD1. CDR3 length equals 14 residues. The junction had 7 bases not matched to a gene; V was cut back by 9 bases and J by 0 bases. In germline, CDR1 is MNHEY, CDR2 SMNVEV (reference sequence).

This clonotype was seen a few times. V gene TRBV12-3 or TRBV12-4 combines with J gene TRBJ2-1, with TRBD2 matching over 13 bases. Losses at the gene ends were 6 bases for V and 8 bases for J; bases not matched to a gene: 13. This CDR3 comprises 17 residues. The DNA of the CDR3 is TGTGCCAGCAGCCTGGGACTAGCGGGATCTGGGAGTCATGAGCAGTTCTTC. Translating gives CASSLGLAGSGSHEQFF.

The chain uses TRBV15 and TRBJ2-7; weak D call: TRBD2 (5 bases). V shed 1 base and J shed 4 bases, with 14 bases lying between them. CDR3 length equals 15 residues. Germline-derived CDR1 and CDR2 are LNHNV and YYDKDF (reference sequence). In nucleotides, the CDR3 is TGTGCCACCAGCAGAGGGATAGTGGGAGAGTACGAGCAGTACGTC. This gives the protein CATSRGIVGEYEQYV.

The V gene is TRBV10-3, the J gene TRBJ2-7; no clear D gene. Trimming took off 2 bases at V and 2 bases at J, with 10 bases between the two ends. The CDR3 is 14 amino acids. Germline values: CDR1 ENHRY, CDR2 SYGVKD. The CDR3 sequence is CAISEHGTTYEQYF. The CDR3 region has the DNA TGTGCCATCAGTGAGCATGGAACCACCTACGAGCAGTACTTC.

This clonotype was picked up a small number of times. This chain links TRBV3-1 with TRBJ2-4, with D unclear. Per germline, CDR1 LGHDT and CDR2 YNNKEL (reference sequence). The CDR3 is 13 residues long. Trimming took 0 bases from V and 9 from J, leaving 9 bases between them. The CDR3 spells CASSQDGRSIQYF. The DNA of the CDR3 is TGTGCCAGCAGCCAAGATGGTAGAAGCATTCAGTACTTC.

The chain employs TRBV6-1 and TRBJ2-7; TRBD1 might be the D (6 bases). V shed 5 bases and J shed 3 bases, with 17 bases lying between them. Looked up from germline, CDR1 is MNHNS and CDR2 is SASEGT. The CDR3 contains 15 residues. CDR3 coding DNA: TGTGCCAGCAGTAAACACAAGGGGGATATCTACGAGCAGTACTTC. Residues: CASSKHKGDIYEQYF.

V is TRBV6-1 and J is TRBJ2-1; D might be TRBD1 or TRBD2, each matching 5 bases. CDR3 length: 17 residues. Per germline, CDR1 MNHNS and CDR2 SASEGT. Trimming took off 6 bases at V and 0 bases at J, with 18 bases between the two ends. CDR3 amino acids: CASRGTLEPSSYNEQFF. DNA of the CDR3: TGTGCCAGCAGGGGGACCTTGGAGCCGAGCTCCTACAATGAGCAGTTCTTC.

The chain links TRBV28 to TRBJ1-2; D is unclear. This CDR3 region has 15 residues. V shed 3 bases and J shed 6 bases, with 17 bases lying between them. Germline V gene data show CDR1 as MDHEN and CDR2 as SYDVKM. The DNA of the CDR3 is TGTGCCAGCAGTTTGCCCTATCCGGGCGGTGATGGCTACACCTTC. Translation: CASSLPYPGGDGYTF.

The chain combines TRBV6-1 with TRBJ1-6; a possible D gene is TRBD1 (6 bases). The V gene's germline CDR1 is MNHNS and CDR2 SASEGT. This CDR3 is built from 14 residues. Trimming stripped 5 bases from V and 10 bases from J, with 15 bases between. CDR3 residues: CASSIGTLNSPLHF. CDR3 nucleotides: TGTGCCAGCAGTATAGGGACATTAAACTCACCCCTCCACTTT.

There are a few counts of this clonotype. The CDR3 loop reads CSARETSGVYNEQFF. In DNA form, the CDR3 reads TGCAGTGCTAGAGAAACTAGCGGGGTCTACAATGAGCAGTTCTTC. V is TRBV20-1 and J is TRBJ2-1; the match to TRBD2 covers 10 bases. The ends lost 0 bases at V and 3 bases at J; junction bases unmatched: 2. In germline, CDR1 is DFQATT, CDR2 SNEGSKA (reference sequence). CDR3 length: 15 residues.